This T cell receptor beta chain was retrieved from a study of control samples from healthy donors and cancer patients. The repertoire was sequenced with immunoSEQ multiplex PCR; TCRdb's copy has only in-frame clones and lacks some. The sample lists approximately 84,000 clones, roughly four fifths occurring once. The V end lost 3 bases, the J end lost 7 bases, and 22 bases lay between the germline ends. This CDR3 region has 16 residues. Germline CDR1 is LNHDA and CDR2 is SQIVND (reference sequence). The chain is built from TRBV19 and TRBJ2-7; tentatively, D is TRBD1 or TRBD2 (5 bases each). The sample consisted of blood. The source of this sequence is a woman between 55 and 75 years old in good health. CDR3 nucleotide sequence: TGTGCCAGTAGTATGGGAGTTGGGCAGGGCCAGGGTGAGCAGTACTTC. The encoded protein is CASSMGVGQGQGEQYF.